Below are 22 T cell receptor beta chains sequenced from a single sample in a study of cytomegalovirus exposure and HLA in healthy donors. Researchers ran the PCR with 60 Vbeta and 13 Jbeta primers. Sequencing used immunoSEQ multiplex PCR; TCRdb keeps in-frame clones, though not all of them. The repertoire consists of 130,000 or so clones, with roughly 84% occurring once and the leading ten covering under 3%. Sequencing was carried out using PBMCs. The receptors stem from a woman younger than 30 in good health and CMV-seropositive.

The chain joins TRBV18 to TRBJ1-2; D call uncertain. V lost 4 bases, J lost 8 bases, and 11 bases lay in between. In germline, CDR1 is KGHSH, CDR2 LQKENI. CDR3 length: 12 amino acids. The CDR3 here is CASSLDGRGYTF. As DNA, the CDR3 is TGTGCCAGCTCACTGGACGGGAGGGGCTACACCTTC.

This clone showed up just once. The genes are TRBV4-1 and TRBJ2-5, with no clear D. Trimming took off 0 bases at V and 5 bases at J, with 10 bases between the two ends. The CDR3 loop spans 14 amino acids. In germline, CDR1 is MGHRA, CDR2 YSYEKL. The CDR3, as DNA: TGCGCCAGCAGCCAAGATATCGTCTTTGAGACCCAGTACTTC. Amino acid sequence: CASSQDIVFETQYF.

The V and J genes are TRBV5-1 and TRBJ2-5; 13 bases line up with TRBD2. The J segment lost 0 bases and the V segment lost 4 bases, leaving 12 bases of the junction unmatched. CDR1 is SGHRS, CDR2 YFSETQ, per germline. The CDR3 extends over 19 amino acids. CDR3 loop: CASSLGLTSGGPYQETQYF. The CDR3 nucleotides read TGCGCCAGCAGCCTGGGTCTGACTAGCGGGGGGCCGTACCAAGAGACCCAGTACTTC.

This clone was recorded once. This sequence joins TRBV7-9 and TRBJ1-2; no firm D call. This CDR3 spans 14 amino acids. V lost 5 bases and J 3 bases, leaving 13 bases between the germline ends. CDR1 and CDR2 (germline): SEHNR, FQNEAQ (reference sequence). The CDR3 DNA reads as TGTGCCAGCAGCCCAGGAGGGAGGCACTATGGCTACACCTTC. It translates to CASSPGGRHYGYTF.

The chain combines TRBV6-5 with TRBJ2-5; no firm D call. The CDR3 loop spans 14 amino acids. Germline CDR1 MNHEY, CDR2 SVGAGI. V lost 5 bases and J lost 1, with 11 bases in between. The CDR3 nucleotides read TGTGCCAGCAGTCCTCTTAGCCTCCAAGAGACCCAGTACTTC. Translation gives CASSPLSLQETQYF.

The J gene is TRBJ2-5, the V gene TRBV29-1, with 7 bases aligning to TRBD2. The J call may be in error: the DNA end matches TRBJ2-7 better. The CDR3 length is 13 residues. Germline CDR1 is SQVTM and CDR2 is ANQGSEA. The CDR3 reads CSVQASGAYEQYF. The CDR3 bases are TGCAGCGTACAGGCCAGCGGGGCCTACGAGCAGTACTTC.

In DNA form, the CDR3 reads TGTGCCAGCACTTCAGACAGGGCCACAGATACGCAGTATTTT. Protein: CASTSDRATDTQYF. The chain carries TRBV2 and TRBJ2-3; 7 nucleotides line up with TRBD1. This CDR3 region has 14 residues. V was pared by 7 bases and J by 2 bases, with 6 bases of the junction left unmatched. Germline V gene sequence: CDR1 SNHLY, CDR2 FYNNEI.

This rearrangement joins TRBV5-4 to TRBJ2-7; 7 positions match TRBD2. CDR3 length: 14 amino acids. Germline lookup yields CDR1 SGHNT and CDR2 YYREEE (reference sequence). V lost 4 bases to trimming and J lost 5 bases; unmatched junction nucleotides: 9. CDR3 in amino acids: CASSPRLASDEQYF. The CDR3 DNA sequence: TGTGCCAGCAGCCCCAGACTAGCATCAGACGAGCAGTACTTC.

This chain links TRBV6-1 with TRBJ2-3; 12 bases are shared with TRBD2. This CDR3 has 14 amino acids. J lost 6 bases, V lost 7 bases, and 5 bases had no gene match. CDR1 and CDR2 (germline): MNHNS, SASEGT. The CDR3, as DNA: TGTGCCAGCAACCCTAGCGGGGGGGTCGATACGCAGTATTTT. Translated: CASNPSGGVDTQYF.

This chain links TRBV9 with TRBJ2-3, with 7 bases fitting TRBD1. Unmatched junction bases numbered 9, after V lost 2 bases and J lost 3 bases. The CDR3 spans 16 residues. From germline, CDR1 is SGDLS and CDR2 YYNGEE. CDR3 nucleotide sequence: TGTGCCAGCAGCGTTGCACGGGGACAGAGTACAGATACGCAGTATTTT. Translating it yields CASSVARGQSTDTQYF.

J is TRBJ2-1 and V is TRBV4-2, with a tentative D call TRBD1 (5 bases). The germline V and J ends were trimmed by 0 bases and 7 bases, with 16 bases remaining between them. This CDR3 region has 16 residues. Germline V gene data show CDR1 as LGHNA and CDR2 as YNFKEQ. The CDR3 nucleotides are TGTGCCAGCAGCCAAGACGTCGGACATCAGGGTAATGAGCAGTTCTTC. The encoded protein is CASSQDVGHQGNEQFF.

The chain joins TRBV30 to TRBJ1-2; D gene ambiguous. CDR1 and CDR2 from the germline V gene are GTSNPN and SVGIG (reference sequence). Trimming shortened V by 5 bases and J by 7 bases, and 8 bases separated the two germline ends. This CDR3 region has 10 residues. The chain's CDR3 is CAWGLGGYTF. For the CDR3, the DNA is TGTGCCTGGGGACTGGGTGGCTACACCTTC.

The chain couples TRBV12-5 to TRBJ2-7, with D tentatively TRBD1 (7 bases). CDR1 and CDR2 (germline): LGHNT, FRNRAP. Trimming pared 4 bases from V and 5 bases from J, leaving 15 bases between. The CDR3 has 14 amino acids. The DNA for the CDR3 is TGTGCTAGTGGTTGGGCACAGGGGAGGCACGAGCAGTACTTC. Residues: CASGWAQGRHEQYF.

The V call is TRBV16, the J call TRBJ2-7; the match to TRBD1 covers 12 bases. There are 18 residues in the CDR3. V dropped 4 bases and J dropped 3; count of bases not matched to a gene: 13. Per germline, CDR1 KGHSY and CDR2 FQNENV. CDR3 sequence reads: CASSRSAGGTGGSYEQYF. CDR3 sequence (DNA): TGTGCCAGCAGCCGCTCCGCGGGCGGGACAGGGGGCAGCTACGAGCAGTACTTC.

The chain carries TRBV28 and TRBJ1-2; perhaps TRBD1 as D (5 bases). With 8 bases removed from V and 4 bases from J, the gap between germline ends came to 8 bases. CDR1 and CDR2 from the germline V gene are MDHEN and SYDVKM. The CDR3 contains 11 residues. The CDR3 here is CASAGLYGYTF. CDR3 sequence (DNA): TGTGCCAGCGCGGGACTCTATGGCTACACCTTC.

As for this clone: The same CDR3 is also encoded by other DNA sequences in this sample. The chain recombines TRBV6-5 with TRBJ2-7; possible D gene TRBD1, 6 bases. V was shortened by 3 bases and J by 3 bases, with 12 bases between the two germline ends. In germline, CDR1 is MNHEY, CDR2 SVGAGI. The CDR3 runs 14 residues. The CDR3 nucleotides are TGTGCCAGCAGTTATGGTAGGGGGAGCTACGAGCAGTACTTC. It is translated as CASSYGRGSYEQYF.

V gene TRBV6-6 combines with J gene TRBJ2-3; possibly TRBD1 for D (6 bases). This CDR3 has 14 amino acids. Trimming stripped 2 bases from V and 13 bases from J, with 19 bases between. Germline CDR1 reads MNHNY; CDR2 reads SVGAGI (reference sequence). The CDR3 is CASSYQGGVSDEYF. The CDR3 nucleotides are TGTGCCAGCAGTTACCAAGGGGGAGTTTCGGACGAGTATTTT.

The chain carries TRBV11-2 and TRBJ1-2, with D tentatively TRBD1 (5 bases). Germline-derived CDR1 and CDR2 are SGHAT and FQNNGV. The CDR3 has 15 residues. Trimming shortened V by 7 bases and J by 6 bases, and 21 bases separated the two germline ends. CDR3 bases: TGTGCCAGCACCCCTCCCAGCGGAGGAGGGGATGGCTACACCTTC. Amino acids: CASTPPSGGGDGYTF.

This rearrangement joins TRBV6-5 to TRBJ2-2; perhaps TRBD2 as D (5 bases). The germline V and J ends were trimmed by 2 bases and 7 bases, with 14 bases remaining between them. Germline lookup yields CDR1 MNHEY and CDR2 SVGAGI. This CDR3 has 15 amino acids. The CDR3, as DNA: TGTGCCAGCAGTTACAGGCGGGCCCTTCACGGGGAGCTGTTTTTT. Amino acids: CASSYRRALHGELFF.

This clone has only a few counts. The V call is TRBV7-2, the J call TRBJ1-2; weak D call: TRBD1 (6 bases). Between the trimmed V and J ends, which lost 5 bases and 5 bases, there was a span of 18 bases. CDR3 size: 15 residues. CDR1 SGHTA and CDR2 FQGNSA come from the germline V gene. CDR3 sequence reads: CASSRGTDRLYGYTF. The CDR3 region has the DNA TGTGCCAGCAGCCGAGGCACAGACAGGCTGTATGGCTACACCTTC.

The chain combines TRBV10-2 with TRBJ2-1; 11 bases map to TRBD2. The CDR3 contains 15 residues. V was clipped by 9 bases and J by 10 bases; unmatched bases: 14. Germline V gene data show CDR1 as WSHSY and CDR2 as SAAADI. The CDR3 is CASDGVAGGPGEQFF. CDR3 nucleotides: TGCGCCAGTGATGGGGTAGCGGGGGGGCCTGGAGAGCAGTTCTTC.

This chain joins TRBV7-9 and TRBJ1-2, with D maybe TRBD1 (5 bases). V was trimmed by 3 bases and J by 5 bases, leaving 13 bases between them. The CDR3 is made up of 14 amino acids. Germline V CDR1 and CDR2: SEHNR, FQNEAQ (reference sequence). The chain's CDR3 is CASSFTGGLYGYTF. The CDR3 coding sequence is TGTGCCAGCAGCTTCACGGGGGGTTTATATGGCTACACCTTC.